One sample yielded the 30 T cell receptor beta chains listed below, sequenced in a study of identifying expanded T cells in peripheral blood. Only in-frame clones appear in the TCRdb table, and some are missing; sequencing was by immunoSEQ multiplex PCR. Among about 52,000 clones listed, 82% were seen once. The specimen was blood. These receptors were taken from a person aged 18 to 70 in good health.

The chain is built from TRBV10-1 and TRBJ2-1; no clear D gene. CDR1 is WNHNN, CDR2 SYGVQD, per germline (reference sequence). The CDR3 covers 12 residues. With 3 bases removed from V and 6 bases from J, the gap between germline ends came to 6 bases. The CDR3 loop reads CASSELGNEQFF. CDR3 nucleotides: TGCGCCAGCAGTGAATTGGGCAATGAGCAGTTCTTC.

The genes are TRBV11-2 and TRBJ2-2, with unresolved D. In germline, CDR1 is SGHAT, CDR2 FQNNGV. This CDR3 region has 13 residues. V gave up 5 bases and J gave up 6 bases, with 10 bases separating them. CDR3 DNA: TGTGCCAGCAGCCCAGTAATTCCCGGGGAGCTGTTTTTT. This encodes CASSPVIPGELFF. Full variable domain (rest looked up from reference TRBV11-2 and TRBJ2-2): EAGVAQSPRYKIIEKRQSVAFWCNPISGHATLYWYQQILGQGPKLLIQFQNNGVVDDSQLPKDRFSAERLKGVDSTLKIQPAKLEDSAVYLCASSPVIPGELFFGEGSRLTVL.

The rearrangement uses TRBV2 and TRBJ2-5, with 10 bases identical to TRBD1. Germline lookup yields CDR1 SNHLY and CDR2 FYNNEI. J lost 4 bases, V lost 7 bases, and 9 bases had no gene match. The CDR3 loop spans 15 amino acids. This chain's CDR3 is CASNADRGQRETQYF. In DNA form, the CDR3 reads TGTGCCAGCAATGCAGACAGGGGGCAGAGAGAGACCCAGTACTTC.

The chain combines TRBV7-8 with TRBJ2-7, with TRBD1 matching over 9 bases. Trimming took 0 bases from V and 9 from J; bases not matched to a gene: 6. From germline, CDR1 is SGHVS and CDR2 FQNEAQ. CDR3 length: 14 residues. Here the CDR3 reads CASSLAGQGTLQYF. In DNA form, the CDR3 reads TGTGCCAGCAGCTTAGCGGGACAGGGAACGCTGCAGTACTTC.

V and J are TRBV5-8 and TRBJ1-5, with 8 positions matching TRBD1. CDR1 and CDR2 from the germline V gene are SGHTS and YDEGEE. Trimming removed 2 bases from V and 12 bases from J; junction bases left unmatched: 7. This CDR3 contains 13 residues. This chain's CDR3 is CASSFRAGGGQHF. Written as DNA, the CDR3 is TGTGCCAGCAGCTTCAGGGCAGGGGGCGGCCAGCATTTT.

This clone was counted a single time. The rearrangement links TRBV10-3 to TRBJ1-1; tentative D call: TRBD1 (5 bases). CDR3 size: 15 residues. Germline V gene lookup returns CDR1 ENHRY and CDR2 SYGVKD. Trimming took 3 bases from V and 0 from J, leaving 11 bases between them. The DNA for the CDR3 is TGTGCCATCAGTGAAGGCAGGGAGGTGAACACTGAAGCTTTCTTT. Translation: CAISEGREVNTEAFF.

The rearrangement uses TRBV21-1 and TRBJ2-1; the table's D call, TRBD2, has no DNA check behind it. TRBV21-1 is a recognized pseudogene. This CDR3 has 12 amino acids. The CDR3 protein is CASSRLTNEQFF. Written as DNA, the CDR3 is TGTGCCAGCAGTAGACTAACCAATGAGCAGTTCTTC.

The gene calls are TRBV4-1 and TRBJ1-2; the match to TRBD1 covers 11 bases. The germline CDR1 and CDR2 sequences are MGHRA and YSYEKL. This CDR3 is built from 15 residues. V shed 1 base, J shed 6 bases, and the junction held 4 bases outside the gene matches. The CDR3 sequence is CASSQAGQGANGYTF. The CDR3 region has the DNA TGCGCCAGCAGCCAAGCCGGACAGGGGGCGAATGGCTACACCTTC.

This clone was detected only a few times. The chain uses TRBV5-6 and TRBJ1-4; D is unresolved. This CDR3 is 12 amino acids long. From germline, CDR1 is SGHDT and CDR2 YYEEEE. Trimming cost V 2 bases and J 4 bases, with 3 bases left between them. CDR3: CASSFFNEKLFF. DNA of the CDR3: TGTGCCAGCAGCTTCTTTAATGAAAAACTGTTTTTT. The whole variable domain, filled in from reference TRBV5-6 and TRBJ1-4, reads DAGVTQSPTHLIKTRGQQVTLRCSPKSGHDTVSWYQQALGQGPQFIFQYYEEEERQRGNFPDRFSGHQFPNYSSELNVNALLLGDSALYLCASSFFNEKLFFGSGTQLSVL.

This clone appeared many times. The chain is built from TRBV19 and TRBJ2-5, with 8 bases aligning to TRBD1. Trimming took 6 bases from V and 7 from J; bases not matched to a gene: 10. The CDR3 is 14 residues long. Germline lookup yields CDR1 LNHDA and CDR2 SQIVND (reference sequence). In DNA, the CDR3 is TGTGCCAGTAGCTCGGGACAGGTGAAAGGGACCCAGTACTTC. Translation gives CASSSGQVKGTQYF.

The chain carries TRBV5-4 and TRBJ2-1; 7 bases map to TRBD2. Losses at the gene ends were 6 bases for V and 2 bases for J; bases not matched to a gene: 5. The germline V gene encodes CDR1 SGHNT and CDR2 YYREEE (reference sequence). This CDR3 has 14 amino acids. The CDR3 region has the DNA TGTGCCAGCAAGGAGAGCGGGGCCTACAATGAGCAGTTCTTC. Residues: CASKESGAYNEQFF. Supplemented by reference TRBV5-4 and TRBJ2-1, the full variable domain reads ETGVTQSPTHLIKTRGQQVTLRCSSQSGHNTVSWYQQALGQGPQFIFQYYREEENGRGNFPPRFSGLQFPNYSSELNVNALELDDSALYLCASKESGAYNEQFFGPGTRLTVL.

The chain is built from TRBV27 and TRBJ2-7; 8 positions match TRBD2. Germline CDR1 MNHEY, CDR2 SMNVEV (reference sequence). With 5 bases clipped from V and 3 bases from J, the junction kept 6 bases outside the gene matches. The CDR3 loop spans 14 amino acids. Here the CDR3 reads CASSAGRGDYEQYV. CDR3 DNA: TGTGCCAGCAGTGCCGGGCGGGGGGACTACGAGCAGTACGTC.

This chain joins TRBV6-4 and TRBJ2-7; maybe TRBD1 (6 bases). The CDR3 sequence is 14 residues long. Germline loops: CDR1 MRHNA, CDR2 SNTAGT. Between the trimmed V and J ends, which lost 8 bases and 2 bases, there was a span of 16 bases. The CDR3 DNA follows: TGTGCCAGCCCCGCGGCAGGGACAACCTACGAGCAGTACGTC. Translation gives CASPAAGTTYEQYV.

This sequence joins TRBV5-1 and TRBJ2-5; D unresolved. The V gene's germline CDR1 is SGHRS and CDR2 YFSETQ. Deletions cut 0 bases from V and 2 bases from J, with 14 bases between. The CDR3 covers 16 residues. DNA for the CDR3: TGCGCCAGCAGCTTGGGAACACTTGGAAGGCAAGAGACCCAGTACTTC. Amino acid sequence: CASSLGTLGRQETQYF.

The rearrangement links TRBV30 to TRBJ1-2; no definite D call. The CDR3 covers 14 residues. Between the trimmed V and J ends, which lost 7 bases and 2 bases, there was a span of 17 bases. Germline CDR1 and CDR2: GTSNPN and SVGIG (reference sequence). CDR3 loop: CASHRRGVNYGYTF. CDR3 DNA: TGTGCCTCCCACCGCCGGGGAGTAAACTATGGCTACACCTTC.

The gene calls are TRBV4-3 and TRBJ2-3; unclear D gene. V shed 2 bases and J shed 3 bases, with 9 bases lying between them. The germline V gene encodes CDR1 LGHNA and CDR2 YSLEER. The CDR3 has 14 residues. The CDR3 region is CASSQQDSTDTQYF. CDR3 coding DNA: TGCGCCAGCAGCCAACAAGACTCGACAGATACGCAGTATTTT.

The chain has TRBV5-6 and TRBJ2-7; D perhaps matches TRBD2 (6 bases). There are 13 residues in the CDR3. Per the germline V gene, CDR1 is SGHDT and CDR2 is YYEEEE. V lost 4 bases to trimming and J lost 2 bases, with 10 bases between them. The CDR3 DNA follows: TGTGCCAGCAGCCTCCGGGAGACCTACGAGCAGTACTTC. Encoded protein: CASSLRETYEQYF.

This clone was counted between two and nine times. The chain employs TRBV6-5 and TRBJ2-7; no clear D. V was shortened by 2 bases and J by 5 bases, with 10 bases between the two germline ends. CDR3 size: 13 residues. Per germline, CDR1 MNHEY and CDR2 SVGAGI. The CDR3 reads CASSYLVPNEQYF. In DNA form, the CDR3 reads TGTGCCAGCAGTTACCTTGTTCCGAACGAGCAGTACTTC.

The chain carries TRBV19 and TRBJ2-1; 13 nucleotides align to TRBD2. Unmatched junction bases numbered 6, after V lost 5 bases and J lost 14 bases. The CDR3 covers 13 residues. The germline CDR1 and CDR2 sequences are LNHDA and SQIVND (reference sequence). The CDR3 protein is CASSAGLAGVKFF. The CDR3 DNA reads TGTGCCAGTAGTGCAGGACTAGCGGGAGTCAAGTTCTTC.

The gene calls are TRBV6-5 and TRBJ2-5; 8 bases match TRBD2. Germline loops: CDR1 MNHEY, CDR2 SVGAGI. The CDR3 covers 13 residues. CDR3 coding DNA: TGTGCGATCGCACGGGAGGGAGGAGAGACCCAGTACTTC. Its translation is CAIAREGGETQYF.

V is TRBV5-4 and J is TRBJ2-6; TRBD1 matches 11 bases. The trim removed 3 bases at V and 0 bases at J, leaving 8 bases unmatched. Germline-derived CDR1 and CDR2 are SGHNT and YYREEE (reference sequence). CDR3 size: 19 residues. DNA for the CDR3: TGTGCCAGCAGCTCGTCAACCGGGACAGGGGGCTCTGGGGCCAACGTCCTGACTTTC. It yields the protein CASSSSTGTGGSGANVLTF.

This sequence joins TRBV6-5 and TRBJ1-4, with TRBD1 identical over 8 bases. Unmatched junction bases numbered 5, after V lost 2 bases and J lost 6 bases. Per the germline V gene, CDR1 is MNHEY and CDR2 is SVGAGI. The CDR3 loop spans 15 amino acids. The DNA for the CDR3 is TGTGCCAGCAGTTACACGACAGGGGACCATGAAAAACTGTTTTTT. As protein: CASSYTTGDHEKLFF.

This chain connects TRBV30 to TRBJ1-5, with 7 bases matching TRBD1. CDR1 is GTSNPN and CDR2 is SVGIG in the germline V gene (reference sequence). V shed 0 bases, J shed 6 bases, and the junction held 8 bases outside the gene matches. There are 15 residues in the CDR3. The CDR3 loop reads CAWSVQRGLGQPQHF. CDR3 nucleotides: TGTGCCTGGAGTGTACAAAGGGGGCTTGGTCAGCCCCAGCATTTT.

The rearrangement uses TRBV27 and TRBJ1-2; 9 bases match TRBD1. V lost 5 bases to trimming and J lost 2 bases; unmatched junction nucleotides: 6. Per germline, CDR1 MNHEY and CDR2 SMNVEV (reference sequence). The CDR3 has 15 amino acids. CDR3 nucleotide sequence: TGTGCCAGCAGTCAATCGACAGGGGGGAACTATGGCTACACCTTC. As protein: CASSQSTGGNYGYTF.

This clone is medium-sized (0.01 to 0.1%) within its sample. This chain uses TRBV10-3 with TRBJ1-2, with D tentatively TRBD1 (5 bases). Trimming removed 9 bases from V and 8 bases from J, with 13 bases in between. CDR3 length equals 11 residues. Germline V gives CDR1 ENHRY, CDR2 SYGVKD. CDR3: CAISGSSGYTF. In DNA, the CDR3 is TGTGCCATTTCAGGGTCGTCGGGCTACACCTTC.

The rearrangement uses TRBV2 and TRBJ2-6; 7 nucleotides line up with TRBD1. The germline gives CDR1 SNHLY, CDR2 FYNNEI. The CDR3 totals 16 residues. The junction had 3 bases not matched to a gene; V was cut back by 1 base and J by 3 bases. The CDR3 spells CASSEGGGGGANVLTF. The CDR3 DNA reads as TGTGCCAGCAGTGAAGGAGGGGGCGGTGGGGCCAACGTCCTGACTTTC.

The J gene is TRBJ2-2, the V gene TRBV7-9; D unresolved. The CDR3 is made up of 16 amino acids. The V end lost 1 base, the J end lost 5 bases, and 14 bases lay between the germline ends. CDR1 SEHNR and CDR2 FQNEAQ come from the germline V gene (reference sequence). The CDR3 nucleotides read TGTGCCAGCAGCTTAGGGCCCGGGTCTGGAACCGGGGAGCTGTTTTTT. It yields the protein CASSLGPGSGTGELFF. The complete variable domain, with remaining parts taken from reference TRBV7-9 and TRBJ2-2, reads DTGVSQNPRHKITKRGQNVTFRCDPISEHNRLYWYRQTLGQGPEFLTYFQNEAQLEKSRLLSDRFSAERPKGSFSTLEIQRTEQGDSAMYLCASSLGPGSGTGELFFGEGSRLTVL.

V gene TRBV7-9 combines with J gene TRBJ1-2; D is unresolved. The CDR3 spans 14 residues. V dropped 3 bases and J dropped 4 bases, with 12 bases sitting between them. CDR1 is SEHNR, CDR2 FQNEAQ, per germline (reference sequence). The CDR3 loop is CASSLIGSTYGYTF. Written as DNA, the CDR3 is TGTGCCAGCAGCTTGATCGGGAGTACCTATGGCTACACCTTC.

This chain links TRBV7-2 with TRBJ2-2; no definite D call. Deletions cut 2 bases from V and 0 bases from J, with 7 bases between. The CDR3 loop spans 15 amino acids. Germline assignment: CDR1 SGHTA and CDR2 FQGNSA. The CDR3 DNA reads TGTGCCAGCAGCTTAATAGTCTCGAACACCGGGGAGCTGTTTTTT. This codes for CASSLIVSNTGELFF.

The chain is built from TRBV7-2 and TRBJ2-3; unclear D gene. Germline loops: CDR1 SGHTA, CDR2 FQGNSA. This CDR3 comprises 13 residues. The V end lost 3 bases, the J end lost 1 base, and 5 bases lay between the germline ends. CDR3 DNA sequence: TGTGCCAGCAGCTTCTTGCGCACAGATACGCAGTATTTT. This translates into CASSFLRTDTQYF.